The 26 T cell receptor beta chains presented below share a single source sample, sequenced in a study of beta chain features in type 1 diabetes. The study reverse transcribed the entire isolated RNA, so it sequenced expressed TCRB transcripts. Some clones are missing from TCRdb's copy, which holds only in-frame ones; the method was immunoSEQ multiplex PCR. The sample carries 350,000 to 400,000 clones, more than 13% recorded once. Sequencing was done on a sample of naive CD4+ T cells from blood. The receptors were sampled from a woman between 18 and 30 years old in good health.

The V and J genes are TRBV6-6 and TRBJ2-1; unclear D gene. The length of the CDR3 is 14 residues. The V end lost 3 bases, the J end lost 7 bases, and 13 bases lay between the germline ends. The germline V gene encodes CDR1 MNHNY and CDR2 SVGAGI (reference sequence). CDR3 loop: CASSYSTGGNEQFF. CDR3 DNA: TGTGCCAGCAGTTATTCTACCGGTGGTAATGAGCAGTTCTTC.

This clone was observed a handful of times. The CDR3 is CASSPASGNEQFF. The CDR3 region has the DNA TGTGCCAGCAGTCCCGCGTCAGGCAATGAGCAGTTCTTC. The chain combines TRBV6-6 with TRBJ2-1; D remains ambiguous. V was cut by 5 bases and J by 6 bases, with 11 bases left in between. CDR1 MNHNY and CDR2 SVGAGI come from the germline V gene (reference sequence). This CDR3 is built from 13 residues.

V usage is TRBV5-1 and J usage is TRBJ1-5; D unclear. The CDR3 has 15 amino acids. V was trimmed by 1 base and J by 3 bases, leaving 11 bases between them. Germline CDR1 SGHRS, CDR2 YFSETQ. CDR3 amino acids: CASSLNGGYNQPQHF. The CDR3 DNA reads TGCGCCAGCAGCTTGAATGGAGGTTACAATCAGCCCCAGCATTTT.

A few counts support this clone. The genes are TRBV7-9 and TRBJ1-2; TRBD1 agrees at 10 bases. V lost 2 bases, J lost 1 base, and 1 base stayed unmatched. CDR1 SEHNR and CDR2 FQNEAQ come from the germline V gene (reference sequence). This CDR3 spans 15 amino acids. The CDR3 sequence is CASSLRTGGNYGYTF. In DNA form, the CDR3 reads TGTGCCAGCAGCTTAAGGACAGGGGGTAACTATGGCTACACCTTC.

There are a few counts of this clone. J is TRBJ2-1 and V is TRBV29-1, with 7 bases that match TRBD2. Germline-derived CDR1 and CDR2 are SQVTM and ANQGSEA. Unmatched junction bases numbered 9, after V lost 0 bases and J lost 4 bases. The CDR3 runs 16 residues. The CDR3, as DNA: TGCAGCGTTGAAGATCAGGGTAGCGGGCTGTACAATGAGCAGTTCTTC. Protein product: CSVEDQGSGLYNEQFF.

The CDR3 nucleotides are TGCGCCAGCAGTCGGGGAGGGCCCACTGAAGCTTTCTTT. Protein sequence: CASSRGGPTEAFF. The chain recombines TRBV4-3 with TRBJ1-1, with D uncertain. Trimming removed 6 bases from V and 4 bases from J, with 12 bases in between. The CDR3 has 13 residues. The germline V gene has CDR1 LGHNA and CDR2 YSLEER.

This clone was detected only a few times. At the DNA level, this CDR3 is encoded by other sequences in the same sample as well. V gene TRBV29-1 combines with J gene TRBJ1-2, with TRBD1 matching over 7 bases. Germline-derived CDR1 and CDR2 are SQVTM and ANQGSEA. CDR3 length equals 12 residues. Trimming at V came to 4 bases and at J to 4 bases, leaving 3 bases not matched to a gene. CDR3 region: CSVGGQTYGYTF. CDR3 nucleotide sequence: TGCAGCGTTGGGGGACAGACCTATGGCTACACCTTC.

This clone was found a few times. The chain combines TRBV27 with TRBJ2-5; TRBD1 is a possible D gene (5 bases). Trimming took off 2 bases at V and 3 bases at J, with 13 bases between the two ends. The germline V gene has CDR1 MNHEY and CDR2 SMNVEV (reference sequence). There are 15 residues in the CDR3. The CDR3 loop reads CASSLVGAGEETQYF. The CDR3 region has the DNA TGTGCCAGCAGTTTAGTAGGGGCTGGGGAAGAGACCCAGTACTTC.

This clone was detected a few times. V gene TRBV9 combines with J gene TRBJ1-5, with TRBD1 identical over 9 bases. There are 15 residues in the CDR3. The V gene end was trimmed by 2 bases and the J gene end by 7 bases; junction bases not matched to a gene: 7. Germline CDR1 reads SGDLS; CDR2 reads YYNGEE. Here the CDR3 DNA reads TGTGCCAGCAGCGTCTCACAGGGGGCAGGACAGCCCCAGCATTTT. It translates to CASSVSQGAGQPQHF.

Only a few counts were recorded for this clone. CDR3 sequence reads: CASSVGLRREGTEAFF. CDR3 in DNA: TGTGCCAGCAGCGTAGGGCTTCGGAGGGAGGGCACTGAAGCTTTCTTT. This chain uses TRBV9 with TRBJ1-1; the D is unclear. The CDR3 extends over 16 amino acids. Germline V gives CDR1 SGDLS, CDR2 YYNGEE. V shed 0 bases and J shed 4 bases, with 16 bases lying between them.

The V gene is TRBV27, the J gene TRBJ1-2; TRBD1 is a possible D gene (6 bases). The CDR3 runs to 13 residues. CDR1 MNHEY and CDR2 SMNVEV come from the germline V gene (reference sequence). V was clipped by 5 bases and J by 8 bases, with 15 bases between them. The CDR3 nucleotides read TGTGCCAGCAGTCCGAACAGGGCATGGGGCTACACCTTC. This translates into CASSPNRAWGYTF.

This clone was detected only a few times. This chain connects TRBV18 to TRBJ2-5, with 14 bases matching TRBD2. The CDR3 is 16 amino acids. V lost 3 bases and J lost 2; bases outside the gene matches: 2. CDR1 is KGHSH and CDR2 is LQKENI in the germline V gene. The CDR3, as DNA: TGTGCCAGCTCACCGGGGACTAGCGGGAGTCAAGAGACCCAGTACTTC. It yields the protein CASSPGTSGSQETQYF.

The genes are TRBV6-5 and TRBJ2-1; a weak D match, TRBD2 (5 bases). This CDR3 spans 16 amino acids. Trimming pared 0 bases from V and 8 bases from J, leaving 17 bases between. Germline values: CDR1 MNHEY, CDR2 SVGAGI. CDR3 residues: CASSYSTSWESHEQFF. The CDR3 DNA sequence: TGTGCCAGCAGTTACTCGACCTCGTGGGAGTCCCATGAGCAGTTCTTC.

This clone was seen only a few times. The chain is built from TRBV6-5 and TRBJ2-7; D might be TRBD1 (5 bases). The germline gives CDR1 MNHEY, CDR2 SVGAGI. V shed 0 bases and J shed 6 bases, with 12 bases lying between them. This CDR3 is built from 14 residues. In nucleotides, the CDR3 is TGTGCCAGCAGTTACTCGCGGACAATGTTCGAGCAGTACTTC. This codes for CASSYSRTMFEQYF.

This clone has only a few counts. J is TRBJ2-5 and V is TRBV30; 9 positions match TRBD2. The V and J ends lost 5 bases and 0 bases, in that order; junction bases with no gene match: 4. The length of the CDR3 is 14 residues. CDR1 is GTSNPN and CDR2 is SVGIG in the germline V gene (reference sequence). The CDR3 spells CAWASGTHQETQYF. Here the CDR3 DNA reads TGTGCCTGGGCTAGCGGGACGCACCAAGAGACCCAGTACTTC. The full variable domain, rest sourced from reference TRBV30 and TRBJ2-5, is SQTIHQWPATLVQPVGSPLSLECTVEGTSNPNLYWYRQAAGRGLQLLFYSVGIGQISSEVPQNLSASRPQDRQFILSSKKLLLSDSGFYLCAWASGTHQETQYFGPGTRLLVL.

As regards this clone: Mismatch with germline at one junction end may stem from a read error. The CDR3, as DNA: TGCAGCGTCGAAGGGCGGGGATACACTGAAGCTTTCTTT. Protein product: CSVEGRGYTEAFF. The rearrangement joins TRBV29-1 to TRBJ1-1; D gene ambiguous. CDR3 length: 13 amino acids. Looked up from germline, CDR1 is SQVTM and CDR2 is ANQGSEA.

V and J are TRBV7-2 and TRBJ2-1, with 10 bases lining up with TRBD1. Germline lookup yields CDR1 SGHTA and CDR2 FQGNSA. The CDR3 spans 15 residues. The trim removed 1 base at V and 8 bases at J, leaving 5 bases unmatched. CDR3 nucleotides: TGTGCCAGCAGCTTAGAGGGACAGGGGTACGATGAGCAGTTCTTC. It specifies CASSLEGQGYDEQFF.

Here the CDR3 DNA reads TGTGCCAGCAGTGAATGGAGGACTAGTGCCGGGGAGCTGTTTTTT. Encoded protein: CASSEWRTSAGELFF. The V call is TRBV25-1, the J call TRBJ2-2; 7 positions agree with TRBD2. Germline CDR1 MGHDK, CDR2 SYGVNS. The CDR3 has 15 amino acids. With V trimmed by 1 base and J by 6 bases, 5 bases remained unmatched.

CDR3 coding DNA: TGTGCCAGCAGTTCCAACGGTATAGCGGGATTCTCTGGGGCCAACGTCCTGACTTTC. As protein: CASSSNGIAGFSGANVLTF. The V call is TRBV7-2, the J call TRBJ2-6; the match to TRBD2 covers 8 bases. The CDR3 spans 19 residues. V dropped 6 bases and J dropped 0; count of bases not matched to a gene: 13. Germline V lookup: CDR1 SGHTA, CDR2 FQGNSA.

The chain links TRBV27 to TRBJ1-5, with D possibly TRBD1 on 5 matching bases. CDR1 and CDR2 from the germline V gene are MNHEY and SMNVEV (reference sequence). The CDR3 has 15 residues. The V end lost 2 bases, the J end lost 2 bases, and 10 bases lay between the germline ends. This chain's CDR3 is CASSLMGQGNQPQHF. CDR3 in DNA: TGTGCCAGCAGTTTAATGGGGCAGGGCAATCAGCCCCAGCATTTT.

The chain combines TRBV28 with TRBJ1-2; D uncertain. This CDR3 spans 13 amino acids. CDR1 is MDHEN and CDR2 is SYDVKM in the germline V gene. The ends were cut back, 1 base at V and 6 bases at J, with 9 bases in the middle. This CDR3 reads CASSLSLRNGYTF. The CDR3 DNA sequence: TGTGCCAGCAGTTTATCGTTGAGGAATGGCTACACCTTC.

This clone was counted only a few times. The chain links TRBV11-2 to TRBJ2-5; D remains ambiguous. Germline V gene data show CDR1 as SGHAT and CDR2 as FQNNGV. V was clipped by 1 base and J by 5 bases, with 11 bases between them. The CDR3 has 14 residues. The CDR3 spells CASSLAVRPETQYF. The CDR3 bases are TGTGCCAGCAGCTTAGCGGTCAGGCCGGAGACCCAGTACTTC.

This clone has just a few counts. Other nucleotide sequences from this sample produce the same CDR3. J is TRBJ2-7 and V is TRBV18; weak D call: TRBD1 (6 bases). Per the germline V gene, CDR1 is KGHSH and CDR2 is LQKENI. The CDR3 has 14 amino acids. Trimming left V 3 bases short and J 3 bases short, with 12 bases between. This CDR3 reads CASSPPGQSYEQYF. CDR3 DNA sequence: TGTGCCAGCTCACCGCCGGGACAAAGCTACGAGCAGTACTTC.

CDR3 nucleotides: TGTGCCTGGAGTCTTAGGACTAGCGGGGTTTACCAGAGCTCCTACAATGAGCAGTTCTTC. Its translation: CAWSLRTSGVYQSSYNEQFF. This chain uses TRBV30 with TRBJ2-1; 12 bases match TRBD2. The CDR3 length is 20 residues. Germline values: CDR1 GTSNPN, CDR2 SVGIG (reference sequence). V was pared by 2 bases and J by 0 bases, with 14 bases of the junction left unmatched. Combining the CDR3 with reference TRBV30 and TRBJ2-1 gives the whole variable domain SQTIHQWPATLVQPVGSPLSLECTVEGTSNPNLYWYRQAAGRGLQLLFYSVGIGQISSEVPQNLSASRPQDRQFILSSKKLLLSDSGFYLCAWSLRTSGVYQSSYNEQFFGPGTRLTVL.

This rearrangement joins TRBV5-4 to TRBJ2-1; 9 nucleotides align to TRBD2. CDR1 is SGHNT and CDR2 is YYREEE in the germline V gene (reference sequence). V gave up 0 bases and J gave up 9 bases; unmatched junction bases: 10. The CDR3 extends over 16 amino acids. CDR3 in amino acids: CASSLAGGRARGEQFF. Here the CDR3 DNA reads TGTGCCAGCAGCTTGGCTGGCGGGAGGGCCCGGGGTGAGCAGTTCTTC.

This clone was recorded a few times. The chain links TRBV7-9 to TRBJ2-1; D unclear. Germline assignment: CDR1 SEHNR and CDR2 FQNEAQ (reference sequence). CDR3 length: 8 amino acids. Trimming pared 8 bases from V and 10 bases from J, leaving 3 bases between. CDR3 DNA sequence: TGTGCCAGCGGCGAGCAGTTCTTC. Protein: CASGEQFF.